Presented here are 4 T cell receptor beta chains from one specimen sequenced in a study of OX40 agonist ivuxolimab in advanced cancers. Some clones are missing from TCRdb's copy, which holds only in-frame ones; the method was immunoSEQ multiplex PCR. Among 55,000 or so clones listed, roughly 90% were seen once. The sequences come from CD4+ or CD8+ T cells sorted from blood, collected in a trial of the OX40 agonist ivuxolimab. The receptor source for this set is an adult with an advanced solid tumor such as melanoma, head and neck, liver or kidney cancer.

V and J are TRBV5-1 and TRBJ2-5, with 8 bases that match TRBD2. The CDR3 has 13 residues. Trimming at V came to 7 bases and at J to 5 bases, leaving 7 bases not matched to a gene. Germline V lookup: CDR1 SGHRS, CDR2 YFSETQ. This chain's CDR3 is CASGAGVGETQYF. The CDR3 DNA sequence: TGCGCCAGCGGAGCGGGAGTAGGGGAGACCCAGTACTTC.

Only a few counts were recorded for this clone. The chain uses TRBV5-1 and TRBJ2-3, with D perhaps matching TRBD2 (6 bases). V shed 3 bases and J shed 4 bases, with 9 bases lying between them. CDR1 is SGHRS and CDR2 is YFSETQ in the germline V gene. The CDR3 extends over 13 amino acids. The CDR3 sequence: CASSSGSPDTQYF. Here the CDR3 DNA reads TGCGCCAGCAGCTCCGGGAGCCCAGATACGCAGTATTTT.

The J gene is TRBJ2-2, the V gene TRBV27; D unresolved. The CDR3 contains 13 residues. Trimming pared 5 bases from V and 4 bases from J, leaving 8 bases between. Germline V gene data show CDR1 as MNHEY and CDR2 as SMNVEV (reference sequence). The CDR3 nucleotides read TGTGCCAGCAGTCGCCCGGGCACCGGGGAGCTGTTTTTT. This codes for CASSRPGTGELFF.

The rearrangement links TRBV5-1 to TRBJ2-2; a weak D match, TRBD2 (6 bases). The CDR3 length is 15 residues. V lost 4 bases to trimming and J lost 5 bases, with 15 bases between them. CDR1 and CDR2 from the germline V gene are SGHRS and YFSETQ. The chain's CDR3 is CASSLTEGRTGELFF. The CDR3 nucleotides are TGCGCCAGCAGCCTGACGGAGGGCCGAACCGGGGAGCTGTTTTTT. The whole variable domain, filled in from reference TRBV5-1 and TRBJ2-2, reads KAGVTQTPRYLIKTRGQQVTLSCSPISGHRSVSWYQQTPGQGLQFLFEYFSETQRNKGNFPGRFSGRQFSNSRSEMNVSTLELGDSALYLCASSLTEGRTGELFFGEGSRLTVL.